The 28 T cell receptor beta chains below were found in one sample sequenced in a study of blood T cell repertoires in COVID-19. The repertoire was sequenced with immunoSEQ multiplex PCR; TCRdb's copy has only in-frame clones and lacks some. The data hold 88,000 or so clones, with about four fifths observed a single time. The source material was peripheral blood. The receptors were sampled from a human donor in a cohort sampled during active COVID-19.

The CDR3: CATKPQGGIGGELFF. The CDR3, as DNA: TGTGCCACCAAACCCCAGGGGGGCATCGGCGGGGAGCTGTTTTTT. The chain employs TRBV28 and TRBJ2-2; perhaps TRBD1 as D (7 bases). CDR3 size: 15 residues. The ends were cut back, 10 bases at V and 7 bases at J, with 22 bases in the middle. Germline assignment: CDR1 MDHEN and CDR2 SYDVKM.

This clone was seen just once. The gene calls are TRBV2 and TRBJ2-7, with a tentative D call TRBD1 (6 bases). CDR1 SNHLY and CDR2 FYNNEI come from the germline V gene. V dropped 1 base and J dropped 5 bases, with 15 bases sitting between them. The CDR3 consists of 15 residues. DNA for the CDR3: TGTGCCAGCAGTGAAGAGGGCAGGGGCATGGACGAGCAGTACTTC. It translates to CASSEEGRGMDEQYF.

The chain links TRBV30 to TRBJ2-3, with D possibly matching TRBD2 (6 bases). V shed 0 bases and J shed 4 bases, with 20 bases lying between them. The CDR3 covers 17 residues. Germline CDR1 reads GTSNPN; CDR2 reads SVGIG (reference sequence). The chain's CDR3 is CAWSVGGASPGADTQYF. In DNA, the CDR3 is TGTGCCTGGAGTGTCGGAGGGGCATCCCCTGGGGCAGATACGCAGTATTTT.

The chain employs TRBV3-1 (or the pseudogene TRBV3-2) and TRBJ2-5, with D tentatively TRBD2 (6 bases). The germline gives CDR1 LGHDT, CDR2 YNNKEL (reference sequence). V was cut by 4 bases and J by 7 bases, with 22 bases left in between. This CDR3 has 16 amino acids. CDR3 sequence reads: CASSPPLAGTGGTQYF. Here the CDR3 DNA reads TGTGCCAGCAGCCCTCCGCTAGCCGGGACTGGCGGGACCCAGTACTTC.

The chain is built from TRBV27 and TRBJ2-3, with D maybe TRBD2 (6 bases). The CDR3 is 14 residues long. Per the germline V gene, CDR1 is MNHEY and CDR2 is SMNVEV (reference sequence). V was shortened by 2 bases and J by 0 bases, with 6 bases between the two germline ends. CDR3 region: CASSLLASTDTQYF. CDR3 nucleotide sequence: TGTGCCAGCAGTTTACTAGCGAGCACAGATACGCAGTATTTT.

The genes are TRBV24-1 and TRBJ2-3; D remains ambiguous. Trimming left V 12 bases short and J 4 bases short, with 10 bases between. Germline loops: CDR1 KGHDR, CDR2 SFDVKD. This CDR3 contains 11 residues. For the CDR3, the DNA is TGTGCCTGGCCCTTCCCAGATACGCAGTATTTT. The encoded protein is CAWPFPDTQYF.

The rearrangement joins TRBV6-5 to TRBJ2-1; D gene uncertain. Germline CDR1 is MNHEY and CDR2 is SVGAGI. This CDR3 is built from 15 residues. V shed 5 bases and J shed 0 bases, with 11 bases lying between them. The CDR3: CASSPTDPSYNEQFF. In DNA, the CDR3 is TGTGCCAGCAGTCCTACAGACCCCTCCTACAATGAGCAGTTCTTC.

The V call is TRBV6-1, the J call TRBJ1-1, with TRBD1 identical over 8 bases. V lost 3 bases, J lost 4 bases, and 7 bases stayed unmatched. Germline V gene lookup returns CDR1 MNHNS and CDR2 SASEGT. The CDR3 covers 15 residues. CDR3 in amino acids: CASSDRQGFGTEAFF. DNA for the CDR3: TGTGCCAGCAGTGACCGACAGGGGTTTGGCACTGAAGCTTTCTTT.

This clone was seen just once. This CDR3 is CASSLQGPYNEQFF. CDR3 nucleotides: TGTGCCAGTAGTCTCCAGGGTCCCTACAATGAGCAGTTCTTC. V and J are TRBV19 and TRBJ2-1; D perhaps matches TRBD1 (5 bases). The germline CDR1 and CDR2 sequences are LNHDA and SQIVND (reference sequence). V was pared by 5 bases and J by 2 bases, with 10 bases between. This CDR3 comprises 14 residues. Based on the CDR3 plus reference TRBV19 and TRBJ2-1, the full variable domain is DGGITQSPKYLFRKEGQNVTLSCEQNLNHDAMYWYRQDPGQGLRLIYYSQIVNDFQKGDIAEGYSVSREKKESFPLTVTSAQKNPTAFYLCASSLQGPYNEQFFGPGTRLTVL.

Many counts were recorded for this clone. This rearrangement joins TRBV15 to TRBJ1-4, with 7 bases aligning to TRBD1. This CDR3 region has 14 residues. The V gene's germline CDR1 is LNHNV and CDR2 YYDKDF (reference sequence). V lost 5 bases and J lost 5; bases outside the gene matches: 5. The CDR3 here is CATSQTGQNEKLFF. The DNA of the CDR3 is TGTGCCACCAGCCAGACGGGACAGAATGAAAAACTGTTTTTT.

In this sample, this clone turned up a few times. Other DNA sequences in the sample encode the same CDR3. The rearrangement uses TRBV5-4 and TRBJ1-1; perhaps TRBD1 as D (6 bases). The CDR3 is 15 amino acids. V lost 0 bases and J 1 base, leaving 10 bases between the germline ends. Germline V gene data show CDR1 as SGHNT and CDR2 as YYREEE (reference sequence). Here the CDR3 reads CASSLGGGANTEAFF. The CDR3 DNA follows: TGTGCCAGCAGCTTGGGCGGGGGGGCGAACACTGAAGCTTTCTTT.

The CDR3 is CASSYRTGRITEAFF. The CDR3 bases are TGTGCCAGCAGTTACCGGACAGGGAGAATCACTGAAGCTTTCTTT. This chain joins TRBV6-5 and TRBJ1-1; 8 bases agree with TRBD1. This CDR3 contains 15 residues. Germline V gene lookup returns CDR1 MNHEY and CDR2 SVGAGI. The V and J ends lost 2 bases and 4 bases, in that order; junction bases with no gene match: 6.

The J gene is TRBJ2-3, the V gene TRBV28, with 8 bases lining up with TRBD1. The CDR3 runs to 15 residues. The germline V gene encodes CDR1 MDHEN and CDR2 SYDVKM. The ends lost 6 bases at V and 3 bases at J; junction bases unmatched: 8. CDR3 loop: CASSRRTGTTDTQYF. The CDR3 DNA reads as TGTGCCAGCAGCCGCCGGACAGGGACAACAGATACGCAGTATTTT.

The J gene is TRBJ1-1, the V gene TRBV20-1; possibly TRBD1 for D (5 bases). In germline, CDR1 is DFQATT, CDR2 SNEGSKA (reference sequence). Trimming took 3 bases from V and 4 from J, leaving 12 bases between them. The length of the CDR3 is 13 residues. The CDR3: CSASEGRGTEAFF. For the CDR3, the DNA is TGCAGTGCTAGTGAGGGAAGGGGCACTGAAGCTTTCTTT.

CDR3 bases: TGTGCCAGCAGTTCACAGGGGTCAGACTATGGCTACACCTTC. Protein product: CASSSQGSDYGYTF. The chain couples TRBV27 to TRBJ1-2; 7 bases fit TRBD1. The V and J ends lost 4 bases and 3 bases, in that order; junction bases with no gene match: 5. CDR1 and CDR2 (germline): MNHEY, SMNVEV (reference sequence). This CDR3 region has 14 residues.

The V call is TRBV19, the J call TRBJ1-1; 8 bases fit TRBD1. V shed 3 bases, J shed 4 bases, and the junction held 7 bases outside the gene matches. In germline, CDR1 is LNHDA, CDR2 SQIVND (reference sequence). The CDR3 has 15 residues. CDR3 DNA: TGTGCCAGTAGTATCCAGGGGGCCGCGGGCACTGAAGCTTTCTTT. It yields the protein CASSIQGAAGTEAFF.

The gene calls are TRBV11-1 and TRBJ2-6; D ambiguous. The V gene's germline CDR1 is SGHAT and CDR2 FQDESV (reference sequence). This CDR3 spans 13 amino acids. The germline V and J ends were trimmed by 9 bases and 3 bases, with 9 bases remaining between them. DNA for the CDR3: TGTGCCAGTTGCCTACGTGGGGCCAACGTCCTGACTTTC. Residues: CASCLRGANVLTF.

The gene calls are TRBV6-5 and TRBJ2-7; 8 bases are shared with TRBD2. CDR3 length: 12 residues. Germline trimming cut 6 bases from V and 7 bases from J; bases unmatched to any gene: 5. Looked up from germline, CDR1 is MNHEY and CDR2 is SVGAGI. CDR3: CASRTGGQEQYF. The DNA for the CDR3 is TGTGCCAGCAGGACGGGAGGGCAAGAGCAGTACTTC.

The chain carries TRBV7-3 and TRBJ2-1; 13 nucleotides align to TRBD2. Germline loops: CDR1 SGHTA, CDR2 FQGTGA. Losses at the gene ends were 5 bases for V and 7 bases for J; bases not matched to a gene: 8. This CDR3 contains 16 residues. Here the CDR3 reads CASSPWGLAGNNEQFF. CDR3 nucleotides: TGTGCCAGCAGCCCCTGGGGACTAGCGGGAAATAATGAGCAGTTCTTC.

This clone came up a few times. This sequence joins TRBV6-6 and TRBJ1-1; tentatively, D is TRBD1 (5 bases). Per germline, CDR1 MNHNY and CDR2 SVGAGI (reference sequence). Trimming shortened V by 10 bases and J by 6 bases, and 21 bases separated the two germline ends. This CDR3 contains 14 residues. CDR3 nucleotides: TGTGCCACCACTAAGGAGGGACCGCGCCCTGAAGCTTTCTTT. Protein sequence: CATTKEGPRPEAFF.

The CDR3 here is CAWSDTGGINQPQHF. CDR3 in DNA: TGTGCCTGGAGTGATACAGGGGGCATCAATCAGCCCCAGCATTTT. The chain joins TRBV30 to TRBJ1-5; 9 bases fit TRBD1. J was trimmed by 3 bases and V by 1 base; bases with no gene match: 4. Germline V CDR1 and CDR2: GTSNPN, SVGIG (reference sequence). The CDR3 is 15 residues long.

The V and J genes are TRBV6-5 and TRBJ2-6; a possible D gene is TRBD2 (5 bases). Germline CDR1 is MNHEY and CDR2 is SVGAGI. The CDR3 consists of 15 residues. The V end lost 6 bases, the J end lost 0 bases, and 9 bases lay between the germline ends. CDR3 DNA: TGTGCCAGCAGCGGACGGGACTCTGGGGCCAACGTCCTGACTTTC. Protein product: CASSGRDSGANVLTF.

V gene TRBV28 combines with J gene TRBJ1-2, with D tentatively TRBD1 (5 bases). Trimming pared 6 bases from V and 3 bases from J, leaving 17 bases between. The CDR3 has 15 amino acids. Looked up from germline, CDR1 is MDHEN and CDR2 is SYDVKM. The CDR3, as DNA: TGTGCCAGCAGCTGGGCCTTACAGGTATACTATGGCTACACCTTC. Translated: CASSWALQVYYGYTF.

This chain's CDR3 is CASSPSGDNEQFF. The DNA for the CDR3 is TGTGCCAGCAGCCCTTCGGGGGACAATGAGCAGTTCTTC. The chain has TRBV14 and TRBJ2-1; D possibly corresponds to TRBD2 (6 bases). Trimming shortened V by 4 bases and J by 5 bases, and 9 bases separated the two germline ends. The CDR3 is 13 amino acids. Germline CDR1 reads SGHDN; CDR2 reads FVKESK. Together with reference TRBV14 and TRBJ2-1, the CDR3 gives the full variable domain: EAGVTQFPSHSVIEKGQTVTLRCDPISGHDNLYWYRRVMGKEIKFLLHFVKESKQDESGMPNNRFLAERTGGTYSTLKVQPAELEDSGVYFCASSPSGDNEQFFGPGTRLTVL.

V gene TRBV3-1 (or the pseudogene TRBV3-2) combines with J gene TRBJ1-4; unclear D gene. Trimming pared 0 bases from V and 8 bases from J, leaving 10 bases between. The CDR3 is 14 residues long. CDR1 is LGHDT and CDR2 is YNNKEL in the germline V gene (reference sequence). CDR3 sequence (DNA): TGTGCCAGCAGCCAAGACCGGAGAGGGGAAAAACTGTTTTTT. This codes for CASSQDRRGEKLFF.

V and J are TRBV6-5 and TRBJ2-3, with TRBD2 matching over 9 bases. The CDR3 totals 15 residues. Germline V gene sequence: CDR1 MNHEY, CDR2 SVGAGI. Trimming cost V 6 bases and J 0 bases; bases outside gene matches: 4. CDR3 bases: TGTGCCAGCAGCCGGACTAGCGCCAGCACAGATACGCAGTATTTT. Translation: CASSRTSASTDTQYF.

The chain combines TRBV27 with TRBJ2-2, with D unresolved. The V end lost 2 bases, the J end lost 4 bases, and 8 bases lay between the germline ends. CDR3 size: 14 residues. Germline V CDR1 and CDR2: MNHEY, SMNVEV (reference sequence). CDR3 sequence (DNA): TGTGCCAGCAGTTTACAGACGGGCACCGGGGAGCTGTTTTTT. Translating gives CASSLQTGTGELFF.

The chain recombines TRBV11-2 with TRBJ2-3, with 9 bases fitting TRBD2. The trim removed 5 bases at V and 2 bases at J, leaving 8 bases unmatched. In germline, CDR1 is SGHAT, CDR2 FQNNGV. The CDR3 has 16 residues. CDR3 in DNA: TGTGCCAGCAGCCCGCGACTAGCGGAGCCCACAGATACGCAGTATTTT. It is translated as CASSPRLAEPTDTQYF.